The 18 T cell receptor beta chains below were found in one sample sequenced in a study of shared clonotypes between healthy human individuals. Here immunoSEQ multiplex PCR was the method, and the copy in TCRdb shows in-frame clones only, minus some. Among 2 million to 3 million clones listed, around nine tenths were seen once. The sample taken for sequencing was naive CD4+ T cells sorted from blood. The sample's subset: CD45RA+ positively selected. The receptors originated from a man younger than 35 in good health.

The chain links TRBV7-2 to TRBJ1-1; TRBD1 matches 9 bases. CDR1 is SGHTA, CDR2 FQGNSA, per germline. The CDR3 is made up of 16 amino acids. V lost 5 bases to trimming and J lost 1 base; unmatched junction nucleotides: 8. This CDR3 is CASSLSSTGGNTEAFF. CDR3 DNA sequence: TGTGCCAGCAGCCTTTCCTCGACAGGGGGGAACACTGAAGCTTTCTTT.

V is TRBV6-1 and J is TRBJ2-4; no firm D call. The germline V gene has CDR1 MNHNS and CDR2 SASEGT. The CDR3 totals 17 residues. V lost 4 bases, J lost 0 bases, and 16 bases lay in between. DNA for the CDR3: TGTGCCAGCAGTGCTGCTAGACTGTTAGTAGCCAAAAACATTCAGTACTTC. Its protein is CASSAARLLVAKNIQYF.

V usage is TRBV11-2 and J usage is TRBJ1-3; D gene uncertain. Germline CDR1 is SGHAT and CDR2 is FQNNGV. This CDR3 region has 14 residues. Trimming removed 1 base from V and 8 bases from J, with 12 bases in between. CDR3: CASSLVLPGHTIYF. DNA of the CDR3: TGTGCCAGCAGCTTAGTGCTCCCCGGGCACACCATATATTTT.

Here the CDR3 DNA reads TGTGCCAGCAGTCCGGACAGGGTCTACGAGCAGTACTTC. It encodes CASSPDRVYEQYF. V gene TRBV2 combines with J gene TRBJ2-7, with 8 bases aligning to TRBD1. The CDR3 is made up of 13 amino acids. The ends lost 5 bases at V and 3 bases at J; junction bases unmatched: 3. CDR1 and CDR2 (germline): SNHLY, FYNNEI.

This clone has more than one count but fewer than ten. The chain joins TRBV19 to TRBJ1-1, with 7 bases lining up with TRBD1. This CDR3 spans 13 amino acids. Germline CDR1 and CDR2: LNHDA and SQIVND (reference sequence). With 0 bases clipped from V and 8 bases from J, the junction kept 3 bases outside the gene matches. CDR3 loop: CASSIETGKEAFF. For the CDR3, the DNA is TGTGCCAGTAGTATAGAGACAGGGAAGGAAGCTTTCTTT.

The DNA of the CDR3 is TGTGCCAGCATGGGAGAGACCCAGTACTTC. Translating gives CASMGETQYF. The rearrangement uses TRBV7-8 and TRBJ2-5, with D uncertain. This CDR3 has 10 amino acids. V was cut by 7 bases and J by 4 bases, with 4 bases left in between. Germline V lookup: CDR1 SGHVS, CDR2 FQNEAQ.

This chain joins TRBV4-1 and TRBJ1-2; maybe TRBD1 (6 bases). V shed 2 bases and J shed 2 bases, with 9 bases lying between them. This CDR3 has 14 amino acids. Germline V gene data show CDR1 as MGHRA and CDR2 as YSYEKL. CDR3 residues: CASSQTGQNYGYTF. The CDR3 coding sequence is TGCGCCAGCAGCCAAACTGGACAGAACTATGGCTACACCTTC.

J is TRBJ2-3 and V is TRBV6-6; D is perhaps TRBD1 or TRBD2 (6 bases each). The germline gives CDR1 MNHNY, CDR2 SVGAGI (reference sequence). The V and J ends lost 4 bases and 5 bases respectively, with 16 bases between them. There are 15 residues in the CDR3. The CDR3 coding sequence is TGTGCCAGCAGTTCCGGGGGCCTGGGAGAAGATACGCAGTATTTT. Its protein is CASSSGGLGEDTQYF.

This chain connects TRBV11-2 to TRBJ1-4; no reliable D call. Germline CDR1 and CDR2: SGHAT and FQNNGV. This CDR3 has 12 amino acids. Trimming stripped 0 bases from V and 8 bases from J, with 4 bases between. CDR3 amino acids: CASSLDREKLFF. CDR3 bases: TGTGCCAGCAGCTTAGATAGAGAAAAACTGTTTTTT.

The V gene is TRBV6-6, the J gene TRBJ1-5; D perhaps matches TRBD1 (5 bases). The V and J ends lost 2 bases and 3 bases respectively, with 8 bases between them. The V gene's germline CDR1 is MNHNY and CDR2 SVGAGI (reference sequence). CDR3 length: 14 amino acids. Here the CDR3 DNA reads TGTGCCAGCAGTTACAGGGGTACCAATCAGCCCCAGCATTTT. Protein: CASSYRGTNQPQHF.

The CDR3, as DNA: TGTGCCAGCAGTGAGGGGCCCCGGGGCGGCTACACCTTC. As protein: CASSEGPRGGYTF. The rearrangement uses TRBV6-4 and TRBJ1-2; D perhaps matches TRBD1 (5 bases). CDR1 and CDR2 from the germline V gene are MRHNA and SNTAGT. CDR3 length: 13 residues. V dropped 3 bases and J dropped 8 bases, with 13 bases sitting between them.

The chain combines TRBV6-1 with TRBJ2-7, with TRBD1 matching over 7 bases. Per germline, CDR1 MNHNS and CDR2 SASEGT. After removal of 6 bases from V and 2 bases from J, the junction contained 4 bases not matched to a gene. This CDR3 spans 13 amino acids. CDR3 amino acids: CASRSTGTYEQYF. In DNA, the CDR3 is TGTGCCAGCAGGTCGACAGGGACCTACGAGCAGTACTTC.

The chain is built from TRBV4-1 and TRBJ2-1; TRBD1 matches 8 bases. The CDR3 length is 16 residues. The ends lost 0 bases at V and 4 bases at J; junction bases unmatched: 5. Germline CDR1 and CDR2: MGHRA and YSYEKL. The CDR3 reads CASSQDGDRKYNEQFF. For the CDR3, the DNA is TGCGCCAGCAGCCAAGATGGGGACAGGAAATACAATGAGCAGTTCTTC.

The J gene is TRBJ2-7, the V gene TRBV5-1, with TRBD2 matching over 9 bases. CDR1 and CDR2 (germline): SGHRS, YFSETQ. The V and J ends lost 0 bases and 1 base, in that order; junction bases with no gene match: 8. CDR3 size: 17 residues. The CDR3 coding sequence is TGCGCCAGCAGCTTGGGGGAGGTAGCGGGAGCTTCCTACGAGCAGTACTTC. Translating it yields CASSLGEVAGASYEQYF.

This clone was seen just once. As DNA, the CDR3 is TGTGCCAGCAGCTTAGGTAGCGGGTACGGCGGGTACCAAGAGACCCAGTACTTC. Encoded protein: CASSLGSGYGGYQETQYF. The V and J genes are TRBV7-2 and TRBJ2-5, with 7 bases aligning to TRBD2. This CDR3 spans 18 amino acids. In germline, CDR1 is SGHTA, CDR2 FQGNSA. The J segment lost 0 bases and the V segment lost 1 base, leaving 11 bases of the junction unmatched.

This chain links TRBV2 with TRBJ2-3; D unresolved. Trimming removed 7 bases at V and 7 bases at J, with 9 bases between. CDR3 size: 11 residues. CDR1 is SNHLY and CDR2 is FYNNEI in the germline V gene. The CDR3 sequence: CASMKGNTQYF. CDR3 bases: TGTGCCAGCATGAAGGGTAATACGCAGTATTTT.

This clone was counted a few times. The chain has TRBV10-3 and TRBJ1-1, with 8 bases aligning to TRBD1. V dropped 7 bases and J dropped 3; count of bases not matched to a gene: 7. Germline CDR1 reads ENHRY; CDR2 reads SYGVKD. The CDR3 has 14 amino acids. The CDR3 spells CAITEQGAYTEAFF. CDR3 DNA: TGTGCCATCACCGAGCAGGGGGCCTACACTGAAGCTTTCTTT.

This chain joins TRBV7-6 and TRBJ2-2; no firm D call. Germline V lookup: CDR1 SGHVS, CDR2 FNYEAQ. The length of the CDR3 is 16 residues. Trimming removed 2 bases from V and 2 bases from J, with 12 bases in between. CDR3 nucleotide sequence: TGTGCCAGCAGCTTAAGTTCCGTGCCTAACACCGGGGAGCTGTTTTTT. It translates to CASSLSSVPNTGELFF.